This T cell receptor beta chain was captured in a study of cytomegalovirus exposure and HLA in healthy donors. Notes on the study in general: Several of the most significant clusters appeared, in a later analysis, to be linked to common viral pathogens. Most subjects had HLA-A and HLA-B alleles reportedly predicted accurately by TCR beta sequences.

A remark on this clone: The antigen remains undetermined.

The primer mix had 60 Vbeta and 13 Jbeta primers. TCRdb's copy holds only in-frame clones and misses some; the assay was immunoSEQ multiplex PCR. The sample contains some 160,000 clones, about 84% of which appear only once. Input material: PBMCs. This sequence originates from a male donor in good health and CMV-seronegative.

The CDR3 DNA sequence: TGTGCCAGCAGTTTGGGAGCGGGAGGGAACGAGCAGTACTTC. This gives the protein CASSLGAGGNEQYF. The V and J genes are TRBV28 and TRBJ2-7, with TRBD2 identical over 10 bases. CDR1 and CDR2 from the germline V gene are MDHEN and SYDVKM. V lost 3 bases, J lost 5 bases, and 4 bases stayed unmatched. CDR3 length: 14 amino acids.